The sequence of this TCR beta chain was determined in a study of Ad26.COV2.S vaccination and SARS-CoV-2 variants. Libraries were prepared by immunoSEQ multiplex PCR; TCRdb keeps only in-frame clonotypes and omits some of them. This sample has about 400,000 clones, with roughly 80% found just once. The treatment here: around 19 received Ad26.COV2.S at low or high dose, single or two shots; about 5 received placebo; per-sample allocation not given. The samples date from day 63 after the first vaccine or placebo injection. Built on an Ad26 vector, the vaccine expressed Wuhan-strain SARS-CoV-2 spike. Looked up from germline, CDR1 is ENHRY and CDR2 is SYGVKD. The CDR3 is made up of 13 amino acids. The germline V and J ends were trimmed by 7 bases and 6 bases, with 15 bases remaining between them. On this clone itself: As yet, its antigen is unknown.

Study-wide points: Vaccine and placebo groups showed comparable non-spike TCR breadth.

The clonotype comes from a person aged 18 to 65 who received the Ad26.COV2.S COVID-19 vaccine or a placebo. This rearrangement joins TRBV10-3 to TRBJ1-2; no reliable D call. The specimen was peripheral blood, collected in a trial of Ad26.COV2.S vaccine versus placebo. In DNA, the CDR3 is TGTGCCATCACCCCTAGCCCCCAGGATGGCTACACCTTC. This gives the protein CAITPSPQDGYTF.